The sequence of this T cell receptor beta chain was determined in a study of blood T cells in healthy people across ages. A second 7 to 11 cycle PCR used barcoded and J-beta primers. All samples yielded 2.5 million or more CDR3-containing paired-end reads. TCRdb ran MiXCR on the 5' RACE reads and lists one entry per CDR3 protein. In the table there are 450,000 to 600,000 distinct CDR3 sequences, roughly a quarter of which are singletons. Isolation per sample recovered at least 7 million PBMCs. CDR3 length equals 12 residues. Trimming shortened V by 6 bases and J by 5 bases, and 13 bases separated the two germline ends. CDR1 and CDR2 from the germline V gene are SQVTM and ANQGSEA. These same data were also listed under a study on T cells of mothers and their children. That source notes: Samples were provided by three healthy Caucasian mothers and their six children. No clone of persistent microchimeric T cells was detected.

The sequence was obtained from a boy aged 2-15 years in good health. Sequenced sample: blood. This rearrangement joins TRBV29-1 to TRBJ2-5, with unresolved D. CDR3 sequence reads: CSVGPYGETQYF. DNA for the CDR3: TGCAGCGTCGGCCCGTATGGGGAGACCCAGTACTTC.